Listed here is a single T cell receptor (beta chain). Its matching antigen is unknown. CD4+ cells were split into CD45RA+ naive and CD45RA-negative memory subsets. TCRdb's copy holds only in-frame clones and misses some; the assay was immunoSEQ multiplex PCR. The sample yields over 2 million clones, roughly 92% seen once. CDR1 MDHEN and CDR2 SYDVKM come from the germline V gene. The CDR3 sequence is 16 residues long. J was trimmed by 2 bases and V by 7 bases; bases with no gene match: 12. This entry is derived from a study of shared clonotypes between healthy human individuals. About the study: The cohort comprised a couple of women and a few men. Their ages spanned 18 to 49 years. Three CD4 naive, three CD4 memory, two CD8 naive and one CD8 memory plate were used per donor. The study's findings and limits: Memory subsets generally showed lower estimated richness than naive subsets.

This receptor was identified in a man younger than 30 in good health. Some clones in this sample may be carry-over from other donors' samples. The rearrangement uses TRBV28 and TRBJ1-2; 8 bases agree with TRBD1. The sequencing sample was made of naive CD4+ T cells from PBMCs. Subset meaning: CD45RA+ positively selected. The CDR3 DNA reads as TGTGCCAGCAATGCCCTCTTAGACAGGGGCAACTATGGCTACACCTTC. Protein sequence: CASNALLDRGNYGYTF.